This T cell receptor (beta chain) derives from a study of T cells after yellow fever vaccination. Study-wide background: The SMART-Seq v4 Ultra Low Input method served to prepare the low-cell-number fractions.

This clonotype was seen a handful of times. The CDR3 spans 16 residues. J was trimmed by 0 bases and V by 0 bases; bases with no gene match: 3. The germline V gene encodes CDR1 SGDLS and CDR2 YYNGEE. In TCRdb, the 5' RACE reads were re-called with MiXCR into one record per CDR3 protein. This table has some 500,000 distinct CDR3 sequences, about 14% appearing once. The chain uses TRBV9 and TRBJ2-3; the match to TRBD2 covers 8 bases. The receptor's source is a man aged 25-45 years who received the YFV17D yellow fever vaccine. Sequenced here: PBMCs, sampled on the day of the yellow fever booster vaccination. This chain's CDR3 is CASSVASGSSTDTQYF. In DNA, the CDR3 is TGTGCCAGCAGCGTAGCAAGCGGGAGTAGCACAGATACGCAGTATTTT.